This T cell receptor (beta chain) stems from a study of cytomegalovirus exposure and HLA in healthy donors. Per the germline V gene, CDR1 is MNHNS and CDR2 is SASEGT. CDR3 length: 11 residues. V lost 6 bases to trimming and J lost 7 bases, with 8 bases between them. The study ran its PCR with 60 Vbeta and 13 Jbeta primers. The assay was immunoSEQ multiplex PCR, and TCRdb's table has in-frame clones only and misses some. Altogether over 150,000 clones are present, roughly 73% being singletons, with the ten largest covering around 4.7%. The receptor comes from a male donor in good health and CMV-seronegative. The sequenced material came from PBMCs. The chain links TRBV6-1 to TRBJ2-3, with D uncertain. Written as DNA, the CDR3 is TGTGCCAGCAGCGTGTTTAATACGCAGTATTTT. Translation gives CASSVFNTQYF.